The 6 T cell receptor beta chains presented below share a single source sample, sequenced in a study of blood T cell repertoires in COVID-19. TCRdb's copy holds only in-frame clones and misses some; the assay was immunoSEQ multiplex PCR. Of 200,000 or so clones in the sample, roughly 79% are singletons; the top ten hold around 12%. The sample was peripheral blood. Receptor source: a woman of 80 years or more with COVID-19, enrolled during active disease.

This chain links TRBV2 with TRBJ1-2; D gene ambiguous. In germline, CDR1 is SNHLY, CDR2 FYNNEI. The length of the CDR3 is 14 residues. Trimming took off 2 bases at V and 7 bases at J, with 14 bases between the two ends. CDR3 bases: TGTGCCAGCAGTGAATTGACCCAGACGGGTGGCTACACCTTC. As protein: CASSELTQTGGYTF.

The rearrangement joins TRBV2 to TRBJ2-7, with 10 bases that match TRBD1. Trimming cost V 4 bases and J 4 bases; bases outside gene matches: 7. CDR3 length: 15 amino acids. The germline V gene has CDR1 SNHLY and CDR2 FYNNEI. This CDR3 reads CASSGGQGVGYEQYF. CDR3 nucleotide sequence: TGTGCCAGCAGTGGTGGACAGGGGGTCGGTTACGAGCAGTACTTC.

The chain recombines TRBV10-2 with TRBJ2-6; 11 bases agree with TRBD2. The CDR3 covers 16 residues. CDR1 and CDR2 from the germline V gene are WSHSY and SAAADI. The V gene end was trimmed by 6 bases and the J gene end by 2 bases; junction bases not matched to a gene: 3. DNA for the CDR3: TGCGCCAGCAGGTTAGCGGGGGGGCCTGGGGCCAACGTCCTGACTTTC. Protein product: CASRLAGGPGANVLTF.

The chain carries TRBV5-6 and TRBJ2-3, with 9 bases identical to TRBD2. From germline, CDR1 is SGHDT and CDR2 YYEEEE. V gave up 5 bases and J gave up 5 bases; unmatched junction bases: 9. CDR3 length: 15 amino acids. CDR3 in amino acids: CASRLLSGSIDTQYF. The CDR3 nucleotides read TGTGCCAGCAGACTACTTAGCGGGAGTATAGATACGCAGTATTTT.

This chain's CDR3 is CASSLSGYSYNEQFF. For the CDR3, the DNA is TGTGCCAGCAGCTTAAGCGGGTACTCCTACAATGAGCAGTTCTTC. V gene TRBV7-9 combines with J gene TRBJ2-1, with a weak D call TRBD2 (6 bases). The CDR3 extends over 15 amino acids. V was clipped by 2 bases and J by 0 bases, with 8 bases between them. Germline values: CDR1 SEHNR, CDR2 FQNEAQ (reference sequence).

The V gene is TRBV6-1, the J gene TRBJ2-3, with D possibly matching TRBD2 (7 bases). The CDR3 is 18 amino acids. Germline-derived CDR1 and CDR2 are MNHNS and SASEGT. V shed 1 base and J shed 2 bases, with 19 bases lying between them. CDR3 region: CASSEVYGGGRDTDTQYF. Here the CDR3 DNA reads TGTGCCAGCAGTGAAGTTTATGGGGGGGGCAGAGACACAGATACGCAGTATTTT.